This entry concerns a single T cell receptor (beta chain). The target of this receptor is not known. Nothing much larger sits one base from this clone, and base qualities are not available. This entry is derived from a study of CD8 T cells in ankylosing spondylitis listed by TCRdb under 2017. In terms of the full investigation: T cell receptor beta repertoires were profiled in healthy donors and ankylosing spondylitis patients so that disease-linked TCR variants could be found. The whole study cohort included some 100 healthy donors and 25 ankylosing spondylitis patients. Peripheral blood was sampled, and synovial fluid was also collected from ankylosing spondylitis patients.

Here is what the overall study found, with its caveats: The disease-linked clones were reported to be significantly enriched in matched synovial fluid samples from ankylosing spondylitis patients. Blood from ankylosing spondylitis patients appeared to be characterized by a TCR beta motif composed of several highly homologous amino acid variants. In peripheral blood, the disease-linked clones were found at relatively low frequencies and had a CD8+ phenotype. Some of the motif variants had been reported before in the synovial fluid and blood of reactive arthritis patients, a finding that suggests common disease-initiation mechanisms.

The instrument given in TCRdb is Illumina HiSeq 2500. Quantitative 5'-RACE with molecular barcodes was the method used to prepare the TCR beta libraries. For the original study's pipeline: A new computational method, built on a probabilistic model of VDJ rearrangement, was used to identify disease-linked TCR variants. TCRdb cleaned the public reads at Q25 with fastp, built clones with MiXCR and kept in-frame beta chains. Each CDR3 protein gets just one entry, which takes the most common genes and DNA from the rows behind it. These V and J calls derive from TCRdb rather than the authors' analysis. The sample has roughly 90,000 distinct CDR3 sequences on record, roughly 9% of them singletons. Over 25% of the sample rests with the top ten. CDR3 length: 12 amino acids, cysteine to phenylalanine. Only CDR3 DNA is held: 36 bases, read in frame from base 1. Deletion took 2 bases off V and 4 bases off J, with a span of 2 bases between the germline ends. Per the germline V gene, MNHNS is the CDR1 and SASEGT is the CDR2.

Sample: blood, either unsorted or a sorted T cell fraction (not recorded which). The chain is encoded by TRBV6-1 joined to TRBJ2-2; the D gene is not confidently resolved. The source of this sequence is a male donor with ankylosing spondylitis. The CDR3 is CASSELTGELFF. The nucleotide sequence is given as TGTGCCAGCAGTGAACTCACCGGGGAGCTGTTTTTT.